What follows describes a single T cell receptor beta chain. The target antigen is unknown. The CDR3 end shows no conserved phenylalanine or tryptophan, and so a read error is likely. This specimen belongs to a study of T cell repertoires in cytomegalovirus infection. TCRdb processed the reads anew with MiXCR; each CDR3 protein has one entry. The top ten hold 2.5% to 3.5% of the sample, which has around 740,000 distinct CDR3 sequences, 35% seen once. CDR1 and CDR2 (germline): SEHNR, FQNEAQ (reference sequence). Deletions cut 1 base from V and 5 bases from J, with 11 bases between. The CDR3 loop spans 14 amino acids. Study conclusions and caveats: Cumulated frequencies of public TCR beta families served to identify carriers of CMV plus the relevant HLA. CMV-specific HLA-C-restricted TCR beta clonotypes dominated the ex vivo response.

This receptor was identified in a human donor in good health (CMV status not recorded). Some clones in this sample may be carry-over from other donors' samples. The chain carries TRBV7-9 and TRBJ1-1; D is perhaps TRBD1 (6 bases). The specimen was PBMCs. The CDR3 DNA is TGTGCCAGCAGCTTAGTGGGGGGCCCGACTGAAGCTTTCTTG. Its protein product is CASSLVGGPTEAFL.